The T cell receptor (beta chain) under discussion was sequenced for a study of human T cells and chemical hapten exposure. The overall study: Skin on the upper inner arm, roughly 2 cm by roughly 2 cm in size, was sensitized with 2% DPC. Alopecia areata, totalis or universalis affected patients, mainly female. Whole-study results and caveats: Versus controls, expanded TCRs had significantly more large CDR3 similarity clusters.

Of note for this clonotype: Its antigen is not identified.

CDR1 and CDR2 (germline): SNHLY, FYNNEI. CDR3 length equals 16 residues. Trimming left V 7 bases short and J 7 bases short, with 25 bases between. The time point here: pre-sensitization, week 0. Stated treatment: therapeutic diphenylcyclopropenone sensitization with weekly scalp DPC. TCRdb analysed the RACE reads with MiXCR anew, one entry per CDR3 protein. Seen here are more than 300,000 distinct CDR3 sequences, over 5% observed once, and the top ten hold 7% to 10%. This specimen was whole blood, taken in connection with sensitization to the hapten diphenylcyclopropenone (DPC). This receptor was obtained from a woman aged 18-29 years with alopecia areata. Some clones in this sample may be carry-over from other donors' samples. The J gene is TRBJ1-1, the V gene TRBV2; no firm D call. In nucleotides, the CDR3 is TGTGCCAGCAAGAGAGTTGACGATACCGGGCCGGGTGAAGCTTTCTTT. Its translation is CASKRVDDTGPGEAFF.